These T cell receptor beta chains were read from a single sample in a study of T cell changes during pregnancy in multiple sclerosis. The data were produced by immunoSEQ multiplex PCR, yet TCRdb's version contains in-frame clones alone and is incomplete. The repertoire holds over 40,000 clones, with 75% to 90% as singletons. The sample in question was peripheral blood, obtained in the first trimester of pregnancy. Receptor source: a female donor in good health, enrolled as a control in a pregnancy study. Both conserved end residues are part of each CDR3. The order of the fields is J gene, clone size, V gene, D gene, CDR3 length, CDR3 DNA, CDR3 protein. A D gene is named only where the DNA matches it firmly. Clone size is not always given. Where it is, it says once, few, many or a class for expanded clones.

j_call: TRBJ1-1; clone_size: NA; v_call: TRBV15; d_call: TRBD1; cdr3_length: 15; cdr3_nt: TGTGCCACCAGCCGCGGACAGGGTGGAGGGACTGAAGCTTTCTTT; cdr3_aa: CATSRGQGGGTEAFF
j_call: TRBJ2-6; clone_size: NA; v_call: TRBV5-1; d_call: TRBD1; cdr3_length: 17; cdr3_nt: TGCGCCAGCAGTCTCGGGACAGGACACGCGGGGGCCAACGTCCTGACTTTC; cdr3_aa: CASSLGTGHAGANVLTF
j_call: TRBJ1-5; clone_size: few; v_call: TRBV10-3; d_call: NA; cdr3_length: 13; cdr3_nt: TGTGCCATCAGTGAGAGGGGCTCAGGGGCCCAGCATTTT; cdr3_aa: CAISERGSGAQHF
j_call: TRBJ2-1; clone_size: NA; v_call: TRBV10-3; d_call: TRBD1; cdr3_length: 17; cdr3_nt: TGTGCCATCAGTGAAATCTTGGGACAGGGGGGTAACAATGAGCAGTTCTTC; cdr3_aa: CAISEILGQGGNNEQFF
j_call: TRBJ2-5; clone_size: once; v_call: TRBV5-1; d_call: NA; cdr3_length: 16; cdr3_nt: TGCGCCAGCAGCTTGGACAGGGCAGGTATCTTGGGGACCCAGTACTTC; cdr3_aa: CASSLDRAGILGTQYF
j_call: TRBJ1-2; clone_size: NA; v_call: TRBV7-2; d_call: NA; cdr3_length: 14; cdr3_nt: TGTGCCAGCAGCTTGGGTCACAGGGTCTATGGCTACACCTTC; cdr3_aa: CASSLGHRVYGYTF
j_call: TRBJ2-7; clone_size: NA; v_call: TRBV5-4; d_call: TRBD2; cdr3_length: 14; cdr3_nt: TGTGCCAGCAGCCCTAAGGGCGGGGGGTACGAGCAGTACTTC; cdr3_aa: CASSPKGGGYEQYF
j_call: TRBJ1-5; clone_size: NA; v_call: TRBV5-1; d_call: TRBD1; cdr3_length: 15; cdr3_nt: TGCGCCAGCAGCTTGGCGACAGGGTTTAATCAGCCCCAGCATTTT; cdr3_aa: CASSLATGFNQPQHF
j_call: TRBJ2-3; clone_size: NA; v_call: TRBV27; d_call: NA; cdr3_length: 13; cdr3_nt: TGTGCCAGCAGTGGAGGGATCACAGATACGCAGTATTTT; cdr3_aa: CASSGGITDTQYF
j_call: TRBJ1-2; clone_size: NA; v_call: TRBV30; d_call: TRBD1; cdr3_length: 13; cdr3_nt: TGTGCCTGGAGTGTACAGGACAGGGGCGGCTACACCTTC; cdr3_aa: CAWSVQDRGGYTF
j_call: TRBJ2-1; clone_size: NA; v_call: TRBV4-1; d_call: TRBD1; cdr3_length: 15; cdr3_nt: TGCGCCAGCAGCCCAGTCCCGGGACAGGGAACTGAGCAGTTCTTC; cdr3_aa: CASSPVPGQGTEQFF
j_call: TRBJ2-1; clone_size: NA; v_call: TRBV6-4; d_call: TRBD2; cdr3_length: 16; cdr3_nt: TGTGCCAGCAGTGACCAAGCGGGGGGGCTGTACAATGAGCAGTTCTTC; cdr3_aa: CASSDQAGGLYNEQFF
j_call: TRBJ2-6; clone_size: NA; v_call: TRBV7-2; d_call: NA; cdr3_length: 15; cdr3_nt: TGTGCCAGCAGCTTAGAGGGGGGGCGGGCCAACGTCCTGACTTTC; cdr3_aa: CASSLEGGRANVLTF
j_call: TRBJ1-2; clone_size: NA; v_call: TRBV14; d_call: TRBD1; cdr3_length: 14; cdr3_nt: TGTGCCAGCAGCCCCATCCGGACAGGGCACGGCTACACCTTC; cdr3_aa: CASSPIRTGHGYTF
j_call: TRBJ2-1; clone_size: NA; v_call: TRBV12-2; d_call: NA; cdr3_length: 15; cdr3_nt: TGTGCAAGTCCCTTAAATCGGGGGGTAGTCAATGAGCAGTTCTTC; cdr3_aa: CASPLNRGVVNEQFF
j_call: TRBJ1-1; clone_size: once; v_call: TRBV15; d_call: TRBD1; cdr3_length: 16; cdr3_nt: TGTGCCATTTCCAGGGCCGTCGGGACAGGGAACACTGAAGCTTTCTTT; cdr3_aa: CAISRAVGTGNTEAFF
j_call: TRBJ1-1; clone_size: NA; v_call: TRBV5-6; d_call: NA; cdr3_length: 16; cdr3_nt: TGTGCCAGCAGCTTGATGGTGTACGGGGGGAACACTGAAGCTTTCTTT; cdr3_aa: CASSLMVYGGNTEAFF